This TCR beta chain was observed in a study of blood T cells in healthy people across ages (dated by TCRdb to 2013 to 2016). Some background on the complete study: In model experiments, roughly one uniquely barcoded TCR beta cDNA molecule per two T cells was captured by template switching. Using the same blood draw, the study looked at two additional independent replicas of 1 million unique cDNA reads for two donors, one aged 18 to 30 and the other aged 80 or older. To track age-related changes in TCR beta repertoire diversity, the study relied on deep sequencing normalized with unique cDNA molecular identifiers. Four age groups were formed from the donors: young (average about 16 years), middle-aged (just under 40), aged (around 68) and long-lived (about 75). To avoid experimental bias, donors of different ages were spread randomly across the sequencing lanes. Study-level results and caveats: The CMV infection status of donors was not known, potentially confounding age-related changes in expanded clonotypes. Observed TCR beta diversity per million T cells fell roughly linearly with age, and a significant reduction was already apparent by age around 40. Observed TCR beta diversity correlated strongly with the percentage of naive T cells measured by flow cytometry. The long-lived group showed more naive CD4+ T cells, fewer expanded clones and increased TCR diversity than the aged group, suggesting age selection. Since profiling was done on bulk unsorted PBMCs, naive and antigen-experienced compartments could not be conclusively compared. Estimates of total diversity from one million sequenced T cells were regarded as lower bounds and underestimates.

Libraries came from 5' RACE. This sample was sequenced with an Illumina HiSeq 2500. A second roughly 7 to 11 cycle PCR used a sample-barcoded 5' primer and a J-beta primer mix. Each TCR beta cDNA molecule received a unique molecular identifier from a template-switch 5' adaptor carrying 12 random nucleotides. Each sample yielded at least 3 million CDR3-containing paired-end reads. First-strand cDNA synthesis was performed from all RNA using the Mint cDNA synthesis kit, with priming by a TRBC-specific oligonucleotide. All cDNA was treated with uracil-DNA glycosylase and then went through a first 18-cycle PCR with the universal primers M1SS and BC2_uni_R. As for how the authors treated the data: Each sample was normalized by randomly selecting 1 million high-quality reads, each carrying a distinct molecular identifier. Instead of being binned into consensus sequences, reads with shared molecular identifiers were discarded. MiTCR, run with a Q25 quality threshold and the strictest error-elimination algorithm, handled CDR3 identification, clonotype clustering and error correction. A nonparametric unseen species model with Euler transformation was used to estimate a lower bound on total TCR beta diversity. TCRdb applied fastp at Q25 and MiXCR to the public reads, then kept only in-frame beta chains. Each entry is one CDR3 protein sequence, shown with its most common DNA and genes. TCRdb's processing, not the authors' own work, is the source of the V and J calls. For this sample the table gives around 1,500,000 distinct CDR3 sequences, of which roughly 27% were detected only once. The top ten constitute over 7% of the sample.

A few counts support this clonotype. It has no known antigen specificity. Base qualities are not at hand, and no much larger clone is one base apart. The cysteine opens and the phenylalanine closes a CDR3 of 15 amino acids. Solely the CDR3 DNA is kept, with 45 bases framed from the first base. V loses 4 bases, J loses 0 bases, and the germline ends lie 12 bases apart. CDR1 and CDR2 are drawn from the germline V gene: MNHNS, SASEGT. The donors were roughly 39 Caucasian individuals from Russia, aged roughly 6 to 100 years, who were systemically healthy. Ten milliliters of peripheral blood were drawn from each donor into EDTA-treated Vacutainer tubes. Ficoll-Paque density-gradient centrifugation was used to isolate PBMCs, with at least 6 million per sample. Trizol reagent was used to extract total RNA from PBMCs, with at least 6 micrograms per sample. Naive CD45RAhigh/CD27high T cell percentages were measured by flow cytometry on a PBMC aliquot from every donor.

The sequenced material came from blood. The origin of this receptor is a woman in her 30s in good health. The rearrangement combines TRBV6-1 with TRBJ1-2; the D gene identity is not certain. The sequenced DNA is TGTGCCAGCAGTGGAACTACTCCGACTAACTATGGCTACACCTTC. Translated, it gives CASSGTTPTNYGYTF.